Following are 30 T cell receptor beta chains from one sample sequenced in a study of STAT3 mutations in large granular lymphocyte leukemia. Whole-study findings and limits: Every T-LGLL patient had at least one immunodominant TCRbeta clonotype.

Which antigens these TCRs recognize remains unknown. Assay used: immunoSEQ multiplex PCR; TCRdb lists only in-frame clones, some missing. The sample lists about 4,200 clones, 82% occurring once. The sample comprised peripheral blood mononuclear cells. The receptors were gathered from a boy between 10 and 17 years old with T-cell large granular lymphocyte leukemia. Some clones in this sample may be carry-over from other donors' samples.

The rearrangement uses TRBV25-1 and TRBJ2-7; D is perhaps TRBD2 (5 bases). From germline, CDR1 is MGHDK and CDR2 SYGVNS. This CDR3 region has 13 residues. The V end was cut by 8 bases, the J end by 4 bases, with 15 bases between. The CDR3 loop reads CASALFEGYEQYF. The CDR3 nucleotides read TGTGCCAGCGCCCTCTTCGAGGGTTACGAGCAGTACTTC.

V is TRBV27 and J is TRBJ2-7; D is unclear. The V gene's germline CDR1 is MNHEY and CDR2 SMNVEV (reference sequence). With 3 bases removed from V and 6 bases from J, the gap between germline ends came to 12 bases. The CDR3 is 13 residues long. CDR3 amino acids: CASSFHVRGEQYF. CDR3 DNA sequence: TGTGCCAGCAGTTTCCACGTTCGTGGCGAGCAGTACTTC.

The chain combines TRBV5-1 with TRBJ1-3, with a possible D match to TRBD1 (5 bases). V was shortened by 0 bases and J by 0 bases, with 7 bases between the two germline ends. Germline V gene sequence: CDR1 SGHRS, CDR2 YFSETQ. The CDR3 sequence is 15 residues long. CDR3 coding DNA: TGCGCCAGCAGCTTGGGAGGGACCTCTGGAAACACCATATATTTT. It codes for CASSLGGTSGNTIYF.

The chain links TRBV5-4 to TRBJ1-5; D remains unclear. The CDR3 length is 12 residues. V was clipped by 0 bases and J by 6 bases, with 4 bases between them. Germline V CDR1 and CDR2: SGHNT, YYREEE (reference sequence). CDR3 nucleotide sequence: TGTGCCAGCAGCTTGGTGGGTCAGCCCCAGCATTTT. This translates into CASSLVGQPQHF.

In this sample, this clone turned up once. This chain links TRBV5-4 with TRBJ1-1; possible D gene TRBD1, 5 bases. The CDR3 is made up of 13 amino acids. Trimming pared 4 bases from V and 8 bases from J, leaving 15 bases between. Germline lookup yields CDR1 SGHNT and CDR2 YYREEE (reference sequence). CDR3 DNA: TGTGCCAGCAGCCCGGGGACGGGAAAAGAAGCTTTCTTT. Translation gives CASSPGTGKEAFF.

This rearrangement joins TRBV5-1 to TRBJ2-1, with TRBD2 matching over 7 bases. Trimming at V came to 0 bases and at J to 4 bases, leaving 4 bases not matched to a gene. This CDR3 has 15 amino acids. Germline assignment: CDR1 SGHRS and CDR2 YFSETQ. CDR3 sequence reads: CASSLGLADYNEQFF. CDR3 bases: TGCGCCAGCAGCTTGGGGCTAGCGGATTACAATGAGCAGTTCTTC.

A note on this clone: Mismatch with germline at one junction end may stem from a read error. The gene calls are TRBV5-4 and TRBJ2-1; unclear D gene. The CDR3 consists of 13 residues. Germline assignment: CDR1 SGHNT and CDR2 YYREEE (reference sequence). The CDR3 is CASTPPSHNEQFF. For the CDR3, the DNA is TGTGCCAGCACCCCGCCCTCCCACAATGAGCAGTTCTTC. The complete variable domain, with remaining parts taken from reference TRBV5-4 and TRBJ2-1, reads ETGVTQSPTHLIKTRGQQVTLRCSSQSGHNTVSWYQQALGQGPQFIFQYYREEENGRGNFPPRFSGLQFPNYSSELNVNALELDDSALYLCASTPPSHNEQFFGPGTRLTVL.

The chain employs TRBV6-6 and TRBJ2-7; TRBD2 agrees at 7 bases. The CDR3 has 14 amino acids. The germline gives CDR1 MNHNY, CDR2 SVGAGI (reference sequence). V was pared by 1 base and J by 1 base, with 1 base of the junction left unmatched. In nucleotides, the CDR3 is TGTGCCAGCAGTTACTGGACTAGTTCCTACGAGCAGTACTTC. Translating it yields CASSYWTSSYEQYF.

This chain links TRBV5-1 with TRBJ1-1, with TRBD1 as a possible D gene (5 bases). V lost 5 bases to trimming and J lost 2 bases, with 10 bases between them. Germline CDR1 is SGHRS and CDR2 is YFSETQ. This CDR3 comprises 13 residues. CDR3 nucleotide sequence: TGCGCCAGCAGTCGACAGCTTAACACTGAAGCTTTCTTT. Translated: CASSRQLNTEAFF.

The rearrangement uses TRBV18 and TRBJ1-2; D uncertain. Trimming removed 4 bases from V and 5 bases from J, with 8 bases in between. This CDR3 spans 12 amino acids. CDR1 is KGHSH, CDR2 LQKENI, per germline. In DNA form, the CDR3 reads TGTGCCAGCTCACAAACGGGTTATGGCTACACCTTC. Protein product: CASSQTGYGYTF.

V gene TRBV7-2 combines with J gene TRBJ2-7; perhaps D is TRBD1 or TRBD2 (6 bases each). V was shortened by 5 bases and J by 2 bases, with 10 bases between the two germline ends. The CDR3 spans 13 residues. Germline V gives CDR1 SGHTA, CDR2 FQGNSA. The chain's CDR3 is CASSDRGPYEQYF. CDR3 nucleotide sequence: TGTGCCAGCAGCGACCGGGGGCCCTACGAGCAGTACTTC.

This chain joins TRBV7-9 and TRBJ1-6; D is ambiguous. Per the germline V gene, CDR1 is SEHNR and CDR2 is FQNEAQ (reference sequence). Trimming removed 5 bases from V and 0 bases from J, with 11 bases in between. The CDR3 contains 16 residues. The CDR3 region is CASSLSVSSYNSPLHF. CDR3 DNA: TGTGCCAGCAGCCTGAGTGTCAGCTCCTATAATTCACCCCTCCACTTT.

This chain joins TRBV30 and TRBJ2-5, with D unresolved. Per the germline V gene, CDR1 is GTSNPN and CDR2 is SVGIG (reference sequence). The CDR3 has 13 residues. The germline V and J ends were trimmed by 3 bases and 5 bases, with 13 bases remaining between them. The CDR3 here is CAWRFPGSETQYF. CDR3 DNA sequence: TGTGCCTGGAGGTTCCCGGGTAGTGAGACCCAGTACTTC. The full variable domain, in which reference TRBV30 and TRBJ2-5 provide the parts outside the CDR3, is SQTIHQWPATLVQPVGSPLSLECTVEGTSNPNLYWYRQAAGRGLQLLFYSVGIGQISSEVPQNLSASRPQDRQFILSSKKLLLSDSGFYLCAWRFPGSETQYFGPGTRLLVL.

The J gene is TRBJ2-7, the V gene TRBV5-6; no firm D call. This CDR3 is built from 13 residues. Germline V gene sequence: CDR1 SGHDT, CDR2 YYEEEE. The V end was cut by 0 bases, the J end by 3 bases, with 7 bases between. DNA of the CDR3: TGTGCCAGCAGCTTGGGAACTCTCTACGAGCAGTACTTC. It codes for CASSLGTLYEQYF.

This clone appeared a single time. The chain has TRBV5-1 and TRBJ1-2, with D maybe TRBD1 (5 bases). The CDR3 covers 14 residues. V was clipped by 3 bases and J by 3 bases, with 12 bases between them. From germline, CDR1 is SGHRS and CDR2 YFSETQ. CDR3: CASSYQGGDYGYTF. CDR3 coding DNA: TGCGCCAGCAGCTATCAGGGAGGGGACTATGGCTACACCTTC.

J is TRBJ2-5 and V is TRBV29-1, with D maybe TRBD1 (5 bases). CDR1 and CDR2 (germline): SQVTM, ANQGSEA. V gave up 4 bases and J gave up 5 bases, with 14 bases separating them. This CDR3 is built from 13 residues. As DNA, the CDR3 is TGCAGCGTTGGAGCAGGGTTTCGGGAGACCCAGTACTTC. This codes for CSVGAGFRETQYF.

The rearrangement joins TRBV6-4 to TRBJ1-6; weak D call: TRBD1 (5 bases). The CDR3 length is 15 residues. The germline CDR1 and CDR2 sequences are MRHNA and SNTAGT. V lost 10 bases and J lost 7, with 20 bases in between. CDR3 bases: TGTGCCACCAGCTATTCCGGGACGGCAAATTCACCCCTCCACTTT. Its protein product is CATSYSGTANSPLHF.

The chain recombines TRBV29-1 with TRBJ1-6; 7 bases fit TRBD1. The ends lost 4 bases at V and 7 bases at J; junction bases unmatched: 4. The V gene's germline CDR1 is SQVTM and CDR2 ANQGSEA. CDR3 length: 13 residues. CDR3 in amino acids: CSVGDRVNSPLHF. DNA of the CDR3: TGCAGCGTTGGGGACAGAGTCAATTCACCCCTCCACTTT. The full variable domain, with the rest looked up from reference TRBV29-1 and TRBJ1-6, is SAVISQKPSRDICQRGTSLTIQCQVDSQVTMMFWYRQQPGQSLTLIATANQGSEATYESGFVIDKFPISRPNLTFSTLTVSNMSPEDSSIYLCSVGDRVNSPLHFGNGTRLTVT.

This chain links TRBV4-3 with TRBJ2-3; 11 bases are a match to TRBD2. The CDR3 is 17 residues long. V was pared by 1 base and J by 5 bases, with 8 bases of the junction left unmatched. Germline V lookup: CDR1 LGHNA, CDR2 YSLEER. CDR3 in DNA: TGCGCCAGCAGCCAAGGGACATTAGCGGGGGGGAGAGATACGCAGTATTTT. Its translation is CASSQGTLAGGRDTQYF.

The chain employs TRBV29-1 and TRBJ1-2; 8 bases line up with TRBD1. The CDR3 runs 14 residues. After removal of 6 bases from V and 3 bases from J, the junction contained 9 bases not matched to a gene. Germline-derived CDR1 and CDR2 are SQVTM and ANQGSEA. The CDR3 coding sequence is TGCAGCGTCGGCAGGGGGCAGTCGGACTATGGCTACACCTTC. The encoded protein is CSVGRGQSDYGYTF.

This clone was observed once. The V call is TRBV6-6, the J call TRBJ2-3, with 9 bases aligning to TRBD1. The CDR3 is 16 amino acids. The germline CDR1 and CDR2 sequences are MNHNY and SVGAGI (reference sequence). Trimming removed 4 bases from V and 3 bases from J; junction bases left unmatched: 8. The CDR3 DNA sequence: TGTGCCAGCAGTTTTCCACCGGGACAGGGAACAGATACGCAGTATTTT. Its translation: CASSFPPGQGTDTQYF.

The gene calls are TRBV29-1 and TRBJ2-3; no reliable D call. Germline V gene sequence: CDR1 SQVTM, CDR2 ANQGSEA. V lost 0 bases to trimming and J lost 6 bases, with 7 bases between them. The CDR3 has 12 amino acids. CDR3 sequence: CSVEELRDTQYF. As DNA, the CDR3 is TGCAGCGTTGAAGAACTGCGGGATACGCAGTATTTT.

CDR3 in amino acids: CASSPSAGGGETQYF. The CDR3 nucleotides read TGTGCCAGCTCACCAAGCGCCGGGGGAGGGGAGACCCAGTACTTC. J is TRBJ2-5 and V is TRBV18; TRBD2 matches at 7 bases. The CDR3 consists of 15 residues. J lost 5 bases, V lost 2 bases, and 8 bases had no gene match. Germline V gene sequence: CDR1 KGHSH, CDR2 LQKENI.

V usage is TRBV7-9 and J usage is TRBJ2-7, with D perhaps TRBD2 (5 bases). The V end lost 7 bases, the J end lost 5 bases, and 18 bases lay between the germline ends. This CDR3 comprises 14 residues. The germline V gene encodes CDR1 SEHNR and CDR2 FQNEAQ (reference sequence). This CDR3 is CASTSVPGIDEQYF. The CDR3 coding sequence is TGTGCCAGCACCTCGGTCCCGGGGATTGACGAGCAGTACTTC.

CDR3 DNA sequence: TGTGCCAGCAGCAAGAGGAGAGAGACCCAGTACTTC. Encoded protein: CASSKRRETQYF. The chain is built from TRBV5-4 and TRBJ2-5; no clear D. CDR3 length equals 12 residues. Trimming removed 4 bases from V and 4 bases from J, with 8 bases in between. CDR1 and CDR2 (germline): SGHNT, YYREEE (reference sequence).

The rearrangement links TRBV28 to TRBJ2-7; unclear D gene. Per the germline V gene, CDR1 is MDHEN and CDR2 is SYDVKM. V lost 2 bases, J lost 4 bases, and 6 bases lay in between. This CDR3 is built from 12 residues. The CDR3 region is CASSLIDYEQYF. The DNA of the CDR3 is TGTGCCAGCAGTTTAATTGATTACGAGCAGTACTTC.

The rearrangement uses TRBV30 and TRBJ1-1; the D is unclear. Trimming took off 0 bases at V and 1 base at J, with 9 bases between the two ends. Germline CDR1 is GTSNPN and CDR2 is SVGIG (reference sequence). This CDR3 contains 14 residues. CDR3 nucleotide sequence: TGTGCCTGGAGTGTAACCAGGAGGAACACTGAAGCTTTCTTT. Amino acids: CAWSVTRRNTEAFF.

This chain joins TRBV5-1 and TRBJ1-1; D call uncertain. In germline, CDR1 is SGHRS, CDR2 YFSETQ. This CDR3 region has 13 residues. Trimming pared 3 bases from V and 1 base from J, leaving 7 bases between. The CDR3 nucleotides are TGCGCCAGCAGCTCGGACGGGAACACTGAAGCTTTCTTT. This gives the protein CASSSDGNTEAFF.

The CDR3 DNA sequence: TGTGCCTGGAGTGTATTCGGGGGGGACGGCTACACCTTC. Amino acid sequence: CAWSVFGGDGYTF. V and J are TRBV30 and TRBJ1-2, with D possibly being TRBD1 (5 bases). Germline V gives CDR1 GTSNPN, CDR2 SVGIG (reference sequence). The CDR3 is 13 residues long. Trimming removed 0 bases from V and 8 bases from J, with 13 bases in between. Using reference TRBV30 and TRBJ1-2 for the parts outside the CDR3, the full variable domain is SQTIHQWPATLVQPVGSPLSLECTVEGTSNPNLYWYRQAAGRGLQLLFYSVGIGQISSEVPQNLSASRPQDRQFILSSKKLLLSDSGFYLCAWSVFGGDGYTFGSGTRLTVV.

V and J are TRBV18 and TRBJ1-6; D gene unclear. This CDR3 contains 14 residues. Germline loops: CDR1 KGHSH, CDR2 LQKENI. Trimming took 5 bases from V and 4 from J, leaving 9 bases between them. CDR3 sequence reads: CASSYSGYNSPLHF. Written as DNA, the CDR3 is TGTGCCAGCTCATATTCCGGTTATAATTCACCCCTCCACTTT.